The T cell receptor (beta chain) under discussion was sequenced for a study of cytomegalovirus exposure and HLA in healthy donors. Findings and caveats of the study: Several top significant clusters appeared, in a later analysis, to be linked to common viral pathogens. Among TCR beta chains, those listed as cytomegalovirus-associated numbered over 150. Per published accounts, TCR beta sequences correctly predicted the HLA-A and HLA-B alleles of most subjects.

In regard to this clone: The target antigen is unknown.

CDR1 SEHNR and CDR2 FQNEAQ come from the germline V gene (reference sequence). V dropped 5 bases and J dropped 4; count of bases not matched to a gene: 12. The CDR3 extends over 17 amino acids. The study ran its PCR with 60 Vbeta and 13 Jbeta primers. The table came from immunoSEQ multiplex PCR; TCRdb's copy has only in-frame clones and leaves some out. Of some 120,000 clones in the sample, approximately 68% were seen once. The specimen was PBMCs. This TCR was sampled from a man aged 25-45 years in good health and CMV-seropositive. J is TRBJ2-7 and V is TRBV7-9; 12 nucleotides agree with TRBD2. The CDR3 loop reads CASSHGLWTSGDYEQYF. CDR3 sequence (DNA): TGTGCCAGCAGCCACGGACTATGGACTAGCGGGGATTACGAGCAGTACTTC.